This T cell receptor (beta chain) was recovered during a study of post-analysis software for immune sequencing data. TCR beta cDNA libraries included unique molecular identifiers. The yield from approximately 1 to 10 million T cells was 500,000 or so cDNA molecules in total. MiXCR was run by TCRdb on the PCR reads, yielding one entry per CDR3 protein. The data hold hundreds of thousands of distinct CDR3 sequences, with less than 40% observed a single time. General observations from the study: In multiple sclerosis, normalized Chao1 diversity was significantly below that of controls. Patients had higher frequencies than controls of about 5 TRBV segments, including TRBV5-6, TRBV5-1 and TRBV20-1.

Concerning this clonotype: Its target is unknown.

The germline V and J ends were trimmed by 0 bases and 6 bases, with 18 bases remaining between them. This CDR3 comprises 17 residues. Per germline, CDR1 PRHDT and CDR2 FYEKMQ (reference sequence). The TCR originated in a girl under 18 with multiple sclerosis. The sample was blood. The chain is built from TRBV13 and TRBJ2-4; D might be TRBD1 (6 bases). This chain's CDR3 is CASSLGGFTGTSNIQYF. The DNA for the CDR3 is TGTGCCAGCAGCTTAGGAGGATTCACAGGGACCTCAAACATTCAGTACTTC.